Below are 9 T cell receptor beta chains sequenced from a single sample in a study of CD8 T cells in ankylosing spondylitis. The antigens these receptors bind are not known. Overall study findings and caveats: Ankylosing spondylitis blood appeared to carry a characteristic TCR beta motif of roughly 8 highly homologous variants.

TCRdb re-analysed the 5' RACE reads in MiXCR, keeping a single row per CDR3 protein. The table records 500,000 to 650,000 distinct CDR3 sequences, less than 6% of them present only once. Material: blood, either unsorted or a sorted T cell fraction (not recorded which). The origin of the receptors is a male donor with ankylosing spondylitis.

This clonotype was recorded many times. The DNA of the CDR3 is TGTGCCAGCAGGGGGACGGCAGCTAACTATGGCTACACCTTC. As protein: CASRGTAANYGYTF. V is TRBV12-3 or TRBV12-4 and J is TRBJ1-2, with D perhaps TRBD1 (5 bases). The CDR3 has 14 residues. The germline V and J ends were trimmed by 6 bases and 0 bases, with 11 bases remaining between them.

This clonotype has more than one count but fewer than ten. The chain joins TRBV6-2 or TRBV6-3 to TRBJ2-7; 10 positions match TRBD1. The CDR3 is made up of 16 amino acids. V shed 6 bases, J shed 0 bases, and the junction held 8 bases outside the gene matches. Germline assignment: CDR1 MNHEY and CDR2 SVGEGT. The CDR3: CASSPPRDRGSYEQYF. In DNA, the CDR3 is TGTGCCAGCAGCCCCCCACGGGACAGGGGCTCCTACGAGCAGTACTTC.

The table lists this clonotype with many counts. CDR3 region: CASSPWLVTDTQYF. CDR3 DNA sequence: TGTGCCAGCAGCCCCTGGTTGGTTACAGATACGCAGTATTTT. The chain carries TRBV7-2 and TRBJ2-3; D is ambiguous. V lost 5 bases and J lost 3, with 12 bases in between. Germline V gene lookup returns CDR1 SGHTA and CDR2 FQGNSA. CDR3 length equals 14 residues.

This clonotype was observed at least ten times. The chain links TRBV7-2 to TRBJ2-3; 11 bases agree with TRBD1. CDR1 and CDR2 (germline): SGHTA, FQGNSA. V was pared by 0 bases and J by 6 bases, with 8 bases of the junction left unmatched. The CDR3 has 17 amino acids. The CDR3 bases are TGTGCCAGCAGCTTAGCGTCCGGGACAGGGGGATTTGATACGCAGTATTTT. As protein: CASSLASGTGGFDTQYF.

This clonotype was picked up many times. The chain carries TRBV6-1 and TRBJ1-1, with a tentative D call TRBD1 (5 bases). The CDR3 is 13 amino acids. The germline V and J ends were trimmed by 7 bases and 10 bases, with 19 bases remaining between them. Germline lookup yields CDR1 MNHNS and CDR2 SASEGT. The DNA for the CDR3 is TGTGCCAGCACCCGAGGTGGCGGGGGAAGAGCTTTCTTT. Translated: CASTRGGGGRAFF.

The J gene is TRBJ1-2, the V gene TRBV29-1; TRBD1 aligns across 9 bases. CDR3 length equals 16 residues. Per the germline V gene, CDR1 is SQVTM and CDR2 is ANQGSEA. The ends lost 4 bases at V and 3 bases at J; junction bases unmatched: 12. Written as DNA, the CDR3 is TGCAGCGTTGCCAGGGACAGGGTCACCCCGGACTATGGCTACACCTTC. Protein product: CSVARDRVTPDYGYTF.

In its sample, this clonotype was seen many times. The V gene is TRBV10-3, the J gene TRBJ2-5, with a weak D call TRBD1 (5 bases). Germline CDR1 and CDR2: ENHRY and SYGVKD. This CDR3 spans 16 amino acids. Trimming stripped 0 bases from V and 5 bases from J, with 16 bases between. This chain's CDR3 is CAISESPPTVSETQYF. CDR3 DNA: TGTGCCATCAGTGAGTCACCACCGACAGTCAGCGAGACCCAGTACTTC.

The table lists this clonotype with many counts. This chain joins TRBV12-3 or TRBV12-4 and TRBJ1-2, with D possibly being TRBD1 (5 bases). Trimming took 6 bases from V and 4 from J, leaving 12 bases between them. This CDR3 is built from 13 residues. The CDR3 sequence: CASSPDRFYGYTF. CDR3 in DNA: TGTGCCAGCAGCCCCGACAGATTCTATGGCTACACCTTC.

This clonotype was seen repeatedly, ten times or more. CDR3 protein: CASSTLLAGGNTGELFF. In DNA, the CDR3 is TGTGCCAGCAGCACCCTACTAGCGGGGGGGAACACCGGGGAGCTGTTTTTT. This rearrangement joins TRBV4-2 to TRBJ2-2, with 12 bases fitting TRBD2. The CDR3 has 17 residues. With V trimmed by 5 bases and J by 1 base, 5 bases remained unmatched. Per germline, CDR1 LGHNA and CDR2 YNFKEQ.